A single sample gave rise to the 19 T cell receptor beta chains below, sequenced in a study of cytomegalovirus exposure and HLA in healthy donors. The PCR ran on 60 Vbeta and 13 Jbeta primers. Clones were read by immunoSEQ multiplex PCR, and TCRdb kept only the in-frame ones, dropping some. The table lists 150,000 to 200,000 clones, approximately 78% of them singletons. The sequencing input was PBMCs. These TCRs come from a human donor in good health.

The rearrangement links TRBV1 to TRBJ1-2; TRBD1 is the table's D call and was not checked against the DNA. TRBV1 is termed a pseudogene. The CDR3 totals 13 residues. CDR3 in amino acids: CTSSHGQIYGYTF. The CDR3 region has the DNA TGCACCAGCAGCCATGGACAGATCTATGGCTACACCTTC.

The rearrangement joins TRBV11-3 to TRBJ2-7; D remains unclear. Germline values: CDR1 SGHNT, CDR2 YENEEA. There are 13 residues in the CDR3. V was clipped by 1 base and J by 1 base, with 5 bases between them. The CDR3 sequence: CASSLGGSYEQYF. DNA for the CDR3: TGTGCCAGCAGCTTAGGCGGTTCCTACGAGCAGTACTTC. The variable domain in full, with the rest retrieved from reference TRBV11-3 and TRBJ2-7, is EAGVVQSPRYKIIEKKQPVAFWCNPISGHNTLYWYLQNLGQGPELLIRYENEEAVDDSQLPKDRFSAERLKGVDSTLKIQPAELGDSAVYLCASSLGGSYEQYFGPGTRLTVT.

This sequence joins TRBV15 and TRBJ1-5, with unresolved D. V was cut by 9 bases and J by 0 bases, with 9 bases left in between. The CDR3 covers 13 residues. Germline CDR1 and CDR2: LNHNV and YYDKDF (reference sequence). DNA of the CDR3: TGTGCCACGGAGGGTCCTAGCAATCAGCCCCAGCATTTT. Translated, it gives CATEGPSNQPQHF.

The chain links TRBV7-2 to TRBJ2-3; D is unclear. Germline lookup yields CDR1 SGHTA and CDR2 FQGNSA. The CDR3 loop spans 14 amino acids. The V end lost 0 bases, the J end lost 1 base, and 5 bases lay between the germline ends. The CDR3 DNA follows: TGTGCCAGCAGCTTAGCTCTCCGCACAGATACGCAGTATTTT. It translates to CASSLALRTDTQYF.

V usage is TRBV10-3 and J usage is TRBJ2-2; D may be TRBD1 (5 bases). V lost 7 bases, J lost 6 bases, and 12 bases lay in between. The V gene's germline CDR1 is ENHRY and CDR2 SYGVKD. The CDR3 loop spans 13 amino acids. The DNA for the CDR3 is TGTGCCATCACCAGGGTACTATCCGGGGAGCTGTTTTTT. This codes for CAITRVLSGELFF.

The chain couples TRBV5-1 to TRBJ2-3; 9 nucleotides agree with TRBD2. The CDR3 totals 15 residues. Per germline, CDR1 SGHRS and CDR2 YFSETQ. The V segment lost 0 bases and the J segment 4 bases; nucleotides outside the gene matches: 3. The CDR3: CASSLGSGGADTQYF. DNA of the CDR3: TGCGCCAGCAGCTTGGGTAGCGGGGGCGCAGATACGCAGTATTTT.

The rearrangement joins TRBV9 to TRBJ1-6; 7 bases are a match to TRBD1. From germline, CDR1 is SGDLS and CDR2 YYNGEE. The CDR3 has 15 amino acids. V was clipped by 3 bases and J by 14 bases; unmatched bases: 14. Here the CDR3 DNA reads TGTGCCAGCAGCGCCGGGACAGCCCGCGATAGGGCCCTCCACTTT. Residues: CASSAGTARDRALHF.

The CDR3, as DNA: TGTGCCAGCAGCTTGGGCAGTAGCACAGATACGCAGTATTTT. Translation: CASSLGSSTDTQYF. The chain is built from TRBV7-3 and TRBJ2-3; D gene ambiguous. Germline values: CDR1 SGHTA, CDR2 FQGTGA. Trimming took 3 bases from V and 0 from J, leaving 7 bases between them. This CDR3 contains 14 residues.

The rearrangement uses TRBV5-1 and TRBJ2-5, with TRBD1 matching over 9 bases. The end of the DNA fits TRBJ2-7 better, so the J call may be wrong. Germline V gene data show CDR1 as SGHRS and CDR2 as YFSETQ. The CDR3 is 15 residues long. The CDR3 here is CASSLAGQGYYEQYF. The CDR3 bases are TGCGCCAGCAGCTTGGCGGGACAGGGCTACTACGAGCAGTACTTC.

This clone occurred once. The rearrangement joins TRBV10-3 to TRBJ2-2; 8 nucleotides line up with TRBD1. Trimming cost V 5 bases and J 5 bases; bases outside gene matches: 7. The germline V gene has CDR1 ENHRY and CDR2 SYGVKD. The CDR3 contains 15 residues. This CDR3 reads CAISPGQGMTGELFF. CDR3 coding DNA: TGTGCCATCAGTCCCGGACAGGGAATGACCGGGGAGCTGTTTTTT.

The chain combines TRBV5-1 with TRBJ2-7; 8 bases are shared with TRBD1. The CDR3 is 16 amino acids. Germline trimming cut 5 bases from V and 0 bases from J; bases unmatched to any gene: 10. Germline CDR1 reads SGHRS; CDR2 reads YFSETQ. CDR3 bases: TGCGCCAGCAGATCACCCGGGACAGGAAGCTCCTACGAGCAGTACTTC. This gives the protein CASRSPGTGSSYEQYF. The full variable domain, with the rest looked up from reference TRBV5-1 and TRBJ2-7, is KAGVTQTPRYLIKTRGQQVTLSCSPISGHRSVSWYQQTPGQGLQFLFEYFSETQRNKGNFPGRFSGRQFSNSRSEMNVSTLELGDSALYLCASRSPGTGSSYEQYFGPGTRLTVT.

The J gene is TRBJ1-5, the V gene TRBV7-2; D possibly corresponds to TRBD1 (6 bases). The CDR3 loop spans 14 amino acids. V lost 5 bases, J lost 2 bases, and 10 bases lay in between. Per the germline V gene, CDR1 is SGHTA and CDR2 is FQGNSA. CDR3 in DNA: TGTGCCAGCAGCACCTACAGGGGCAATCAGCCCCAGCATTTT. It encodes CASSTYRGNQPQHF. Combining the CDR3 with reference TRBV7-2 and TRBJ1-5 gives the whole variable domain GAGVSQSPSNKVTEKGKDVELRCDPISGHTALYWYRQSLGQGLEFLIYFQGNSAPDKSGLPSDRFSAERTGGSVSTLTIQRTQQEDSAVYLCASSTYRGNQPQHFGDGTRLSIL.

CDR3 protein: CASSYQGEAFF. CDR3 in DNA: TGTGCCAGCAGCTATCAGGGAGAAGCTTTCTTT. The chain employs TRBV7-3 and TRBJ1-1; the D gene is possibly TRBD1 (5 bases). Germline lookup yields CDR1 SGHTA and CDR2 FQGTGA. The CDR3 runs to 11 residues. V shed 4 bases and J shed 8 bases, with 8 bases lying between them.

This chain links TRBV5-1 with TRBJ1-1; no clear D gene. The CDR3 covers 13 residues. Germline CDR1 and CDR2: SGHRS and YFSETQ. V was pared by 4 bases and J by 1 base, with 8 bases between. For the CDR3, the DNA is TGCGCCAGCAGCCCGGGTGGGAACACTGAAGCTTTCTTT. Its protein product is CASSPGGNTEAFF.

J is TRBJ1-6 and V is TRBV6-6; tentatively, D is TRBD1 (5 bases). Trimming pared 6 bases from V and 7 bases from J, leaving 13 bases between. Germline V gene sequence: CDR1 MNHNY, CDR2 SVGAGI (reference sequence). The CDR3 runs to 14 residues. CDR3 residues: CASSPPGANSPLHF. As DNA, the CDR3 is TGTGCCAGCAGCCCCCCTGGGGCAAATTCACCCCTCCACTTT.

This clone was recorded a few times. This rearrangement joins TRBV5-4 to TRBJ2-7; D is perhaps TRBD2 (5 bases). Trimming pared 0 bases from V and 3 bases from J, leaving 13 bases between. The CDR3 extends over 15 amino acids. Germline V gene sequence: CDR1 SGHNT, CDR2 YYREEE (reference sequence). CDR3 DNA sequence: TGTGCCAGCAGCTTGGCTGTGGACGGAGGCTACGAGCAGTACTTC. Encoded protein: CASSLAVDGGYEQYF.

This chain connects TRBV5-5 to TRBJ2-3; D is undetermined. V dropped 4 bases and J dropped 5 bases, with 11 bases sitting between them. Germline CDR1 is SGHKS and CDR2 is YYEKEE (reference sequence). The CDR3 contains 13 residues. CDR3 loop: CASSTDPGDTQYF. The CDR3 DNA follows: TGTGCCAGCAGCACCGATCCAGGAGATACGCAGTATTTT.

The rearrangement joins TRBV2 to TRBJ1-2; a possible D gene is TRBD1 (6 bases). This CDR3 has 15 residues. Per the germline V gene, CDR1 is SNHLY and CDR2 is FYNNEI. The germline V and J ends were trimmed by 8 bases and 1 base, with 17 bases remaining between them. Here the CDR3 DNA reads TGTGCCAGCGCCCCTGAAGGACAGATTAACTATGGCTACACCTTC. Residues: CASAPEGQINYGYTF.

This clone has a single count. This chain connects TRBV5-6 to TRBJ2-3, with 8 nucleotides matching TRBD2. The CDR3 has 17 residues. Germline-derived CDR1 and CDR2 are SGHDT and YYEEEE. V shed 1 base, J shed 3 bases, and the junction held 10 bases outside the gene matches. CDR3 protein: CASSLIRGGRGTDTQYF. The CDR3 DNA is TGTGCCAGCAGCTTGATTCGGGGGGGCCGAGGGACAGATACGCAGTATTTT.